This T cell receptor beta chain was sequenced during a study of T cells in women clearing cervical HPV infection. Study results and caveats: CIN3+ cases had significantly higher TCR richness than controls; evenness did not differ.

Germline V gene sequence: CDR1 MNHNS, CDR2 SASEGT. The V segment lost 4 bases and the J segment 5 bases; nucleotides outside the gene matches: 10. CDR3 size: 15 residues. Repertoires were generated with immunoSEQ multiplex PCR, while TCRdb's copy carries only in-frame clones and drops some. The sample table includes tens of thousands of clones. Remarks on this clone: Antigen: not known. The DNA ends 3 residues before the CDR3 does, and the rest of the CDR3 is filled in from the germline J gene.

The clonotype was recovered from a woman aged 18-70 years with a cervical HPV16 infection that either progressed to CIN3+ or cleared (not recorded which). The gene calls are TRBV6-1 and TRBJ2-7; 8 bases map to TRBD2. Sequenced material: blood buffy coat. The sequenced CDR3 bases are TGTGCCAGCAGTGGGCGTAGCGGACTAGCTAACGAG. Translation: CASSGRSGLANE. The whole CDR3 reads CASSGRSGLANEQYF.